This T cell receptor (beta chain) was retrieved from a study of blood T cell repertoires in COVID-19. Across the whole study: Italy, Spain and the United States were the sources of the convalescent and acute COVID-19 samples. PBMCs, B-cell-depleted T cells, or T cells provided the cDNA or gDNA that made up the material.

Germline V gene data show CDR1 as SGHNT and CDR2 as YYREEE (reference sequence). The CDR3 loop spans 15 amino acids. J was trimmed by 10 bases and V by 5 bases; bases with no gene match: 10. As handled by the study authors: Reference gene primer amplification gave estimated nucleated cell counts. TCRdb's copy holds only in-frame clones and misses some; the assay was immunoSEQ multiplex PCR. D and trimming come from the DNA, and the V and J calls and clone size come from that table. The sample includes 200,000 to 300,000 clones, about 87% of them seen just once. In its sample, this clone was seen a few times.

The clonotype originates from a man in his sixties who had recovered from COVID-19. This chain joins TRBV5-4 and TRBJ1-6; 9 positions match TRBD1. Material for sequencing was peripheral blood. The CDR3 loop reads CASRRTGEDWSPLHF. Written as DNA, the CDR3 is TGTGCCAGCAGGCGGACAGGGGAGGACTGGTCACCCCTCCACTTT.